This is a list of T cell receptor beta chains from one sample in a study of metastatic and nonmetastatic thyroid tumors. TCRdb re-processed the PCR reads through MiXCR. Of tens of thousands of clones detected, 20% to 25% appear once; the ten largest clones hold about 10%. Input material: blood. The receptor set was obtained from a female donor with papillary thyroid cancer or a benign thyroid nodule (not recorded which). Some clones in this sample may be carry-over from other donors' samples. CDR3s include the opening cysteine and the closing phenylalanine or tryptophan. The order of the fields is J gene, clone size, V gene, D gene, CDR3 protein, CDR3 DNA. D genes are given only for firm matches. The size entry is marked missing in some rows and otherwise reads once, few, many or a size class.

TRBJ2-1	.	TRBV9	.	CASSPGPGSRGNEQFF	TGTGCCAGCAGCCCGGGACCGGGATCTAGGGGCAATGAGCAGTTCTTC
TRBJ1-4	many	TRBV10-3	.	CAISENRDKLFF	TGTGCCATCAGTGAGAACAGGGACAAACTGTTTTTT
TRBJ2-7	.	TRBV11-2	.	CASRLDRGTFSNEQYF	TGTGCCAGCAGATTAGATAGAGGGACTTTCTCCAACGAGCAGTACTTC
TRBJ2-7	medium-sized	TRBV6-1	.	CASSDEDTGPYEQYF	TGTGCCAGCAGTGACGAAGATACAGGGCCGTACGAGCAGTACTTC
TRBJ1-1	many	TRBV6-5	.	CASSYSVFTTEAFF	TGTGCCAGCAGTTACTCTGTGTTTACCACTGAAGCTTTCTTT
TRBJ1-5	few	TRBV2	.	CVSSDPMRGNQPQHF	TGTGTCAGCAGTGATCCCATGAGGGGCAATCAGCCCCAGCATTTT
TRBJ2-3	many	TRBV12-3/TRBV12-4	.	CASSLDWRDTQYF	TGTGCCAGCAGTTTGGACTGGAGAGATACGCAGTATTTT
TRBJ2-1	many	TRBV12-3/TRBV12-4	.	CASSLSRGGYNEQFF	TGTGCCAGCAGTTTAAGCAGGGGGGGATACAATGAGCAGTTCTTC
TRBJ2-1	many	TRBV20-1	TRBD2	CSALRTSGGRFF	TGCAGTGCCTTGAGGACTAGCGGGGGGCGGTTCTTC
TRBJ2-7	.	TRBV6-1	.	CASKAGSYEQYF	TGTGCCAGCAAGGCAGGCTCCTACGAGCAGTACTTC
TRBJ2-5	.	TRBV6-1	.	CASSPRDIQETQYF	TGTGCCAGCAGTCCTCGGGACATCCAAGAGACCCAGTACTTC
TRBJ2-3	many	TRBV28	.	CASSPGRSTDTQYF	TGTGCCAGCAGCCCCGGTCGTTCAACAGATACGCAGTATTTT
TRBJ2-4	many	TRBV6-2/TRBV6-3	.	CASREAKNIQYF	TGTGCCAGCAGGGAGGCCAAAAACATTCAGTACTTC
TRBJ2-1	.	TRBV3-1	.	CASSQGGVGLVIEQFF	TGTGCAAGCAGCCAAGGGGGAGTGGGATTGGTGATTGAGCAGTTCTTC